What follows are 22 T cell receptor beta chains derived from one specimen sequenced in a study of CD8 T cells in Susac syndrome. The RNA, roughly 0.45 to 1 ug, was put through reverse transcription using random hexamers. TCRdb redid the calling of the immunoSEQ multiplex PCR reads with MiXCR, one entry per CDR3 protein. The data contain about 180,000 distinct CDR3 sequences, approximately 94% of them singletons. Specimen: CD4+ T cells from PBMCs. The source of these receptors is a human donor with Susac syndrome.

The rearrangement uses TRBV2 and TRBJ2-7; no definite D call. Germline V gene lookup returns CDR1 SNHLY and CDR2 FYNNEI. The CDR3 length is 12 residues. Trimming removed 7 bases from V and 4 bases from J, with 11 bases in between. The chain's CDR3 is CASNQNRYEQYF. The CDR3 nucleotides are TGTGCCAGCAACCAGAACCGTTACGAGCAGTACTTC.

The CDR3, as DNA: TGCGCCAGCAGACCTAGCGAGAGCACAGATACGCAGTATTTT. This translates into CASRPSESTDTQYF. The chain recombines TRBV4-1 with TRBJ2-3; D is perhaps TRBD2 (6 bases). In germline, CDR1 is MGHRA, CDR2 YSYEKL. The V end was cut by 6 bases, the J end by 0 bases, with 10 bases between. The CDR3 consists of 14 residues.

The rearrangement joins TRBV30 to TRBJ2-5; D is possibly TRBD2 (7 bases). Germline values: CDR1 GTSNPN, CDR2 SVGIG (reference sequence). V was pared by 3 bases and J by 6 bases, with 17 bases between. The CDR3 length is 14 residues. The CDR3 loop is CAWSDGGPVQTQYF. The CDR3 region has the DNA TGTGCCTGGAGCGACGGGGGGCCGGTACAGACCCAGTACTTC.

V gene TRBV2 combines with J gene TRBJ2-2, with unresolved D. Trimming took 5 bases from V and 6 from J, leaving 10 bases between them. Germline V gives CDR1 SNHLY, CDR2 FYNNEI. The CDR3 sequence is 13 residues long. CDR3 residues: CASSQVGAGELFF. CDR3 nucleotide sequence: TGTGCCAGCAGTCAAGTGGGCGCCGGGGAGCTGTTTTTT.

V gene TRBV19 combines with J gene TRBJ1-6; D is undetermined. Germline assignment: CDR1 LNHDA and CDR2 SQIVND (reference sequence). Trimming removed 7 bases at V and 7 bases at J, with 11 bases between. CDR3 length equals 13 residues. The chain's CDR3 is CASNRQVNSPLHF. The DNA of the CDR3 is TGTGCCAGTAACAGACAAGTCAATTCACCCCTCCACTTT.

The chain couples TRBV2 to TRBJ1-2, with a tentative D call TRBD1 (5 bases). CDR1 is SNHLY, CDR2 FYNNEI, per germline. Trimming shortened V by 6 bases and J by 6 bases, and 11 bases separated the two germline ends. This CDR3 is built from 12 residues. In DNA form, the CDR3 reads TGTGCCAGCAGCCGGGACGGAGATGGCTACACCTTC. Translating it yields CASSRDGDGYTF.

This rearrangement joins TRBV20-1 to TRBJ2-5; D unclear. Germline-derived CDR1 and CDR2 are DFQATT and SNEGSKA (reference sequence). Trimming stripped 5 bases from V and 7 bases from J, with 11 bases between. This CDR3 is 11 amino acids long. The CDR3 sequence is CSALHSSTQYF. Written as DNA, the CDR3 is TGCAGTGCTCTACACAGCTCGACCCAGTACTTC.

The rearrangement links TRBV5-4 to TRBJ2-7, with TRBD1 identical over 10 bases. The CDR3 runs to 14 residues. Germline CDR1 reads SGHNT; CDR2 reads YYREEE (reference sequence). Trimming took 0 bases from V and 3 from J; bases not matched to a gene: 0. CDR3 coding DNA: TGTGCCAGCAGCTTGGGGGACAGGGGCTACGAGCAGTACTTC. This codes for CASSLGDRGYEQYF.

The CDR3 protein is CASSPLGAGYNEQFF. The CDR3 region has the DNA TGTGCCAGCAGCCCCTTGGGGGCGGGATACAATGAGCAGTTCTTC. The genes are TRBV14 and TRBJ2-1; D possibly matches TRBD1 or TRBD2 (6 bases each). Trimming stripped 4 bases from V and 4 bases from J, with 14 bases between. Germline CDR1 reads SGHDN; CDR2 reads FVKESK. The CDR3 loop spans 15 amino acids.

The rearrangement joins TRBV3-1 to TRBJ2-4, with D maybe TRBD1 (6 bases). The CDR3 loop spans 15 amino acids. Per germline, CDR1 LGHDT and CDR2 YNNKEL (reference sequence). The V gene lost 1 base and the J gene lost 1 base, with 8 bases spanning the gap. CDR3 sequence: CASSQAQGAKNIQYF. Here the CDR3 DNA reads TGTGCCAGCAGCCAAGCACAGGGTGCCAAAAACATTCAGTACTTC.

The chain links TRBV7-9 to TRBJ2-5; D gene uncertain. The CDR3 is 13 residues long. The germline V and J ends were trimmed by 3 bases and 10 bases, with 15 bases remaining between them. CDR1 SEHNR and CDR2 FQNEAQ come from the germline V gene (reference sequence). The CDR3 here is CASSFGRQPRQYF. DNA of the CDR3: TGTGCCAGCAGCTTCGGAAGGCAGCCGCGCCAGTACTTC.

As DNA, the CDR3 is TGTGCCAGCAGTTATGTCAGGGATCCGCAAGAGACCCAGTACTTC. It yields the protein CASSYVRDPQETQYF. The rearrangement uses TRBV12-3 or TRBV12-4 and TRBJ2-5, with a tentative D call TRBD1 (5 bases). V was clipped by 4 bases and J by 2 bases, with 14 bases between them. This CDR3 spans 15 amino acids.

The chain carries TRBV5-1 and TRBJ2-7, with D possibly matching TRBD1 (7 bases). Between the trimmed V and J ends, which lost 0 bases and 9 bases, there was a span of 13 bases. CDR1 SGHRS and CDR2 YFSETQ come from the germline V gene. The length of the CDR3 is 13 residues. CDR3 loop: CASSLEDQGGQYF. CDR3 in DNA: TGCGCCAGCAGCTTGGAGGACCAGGGGGGGCAGTACTTC.

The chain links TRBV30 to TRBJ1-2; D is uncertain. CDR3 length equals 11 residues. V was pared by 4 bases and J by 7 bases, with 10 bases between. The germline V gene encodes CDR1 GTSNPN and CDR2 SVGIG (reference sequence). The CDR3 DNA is TGTGCCTGGACCTGGGAGGGTGGCTACACCTTC. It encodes CAWTWEGGYTF.

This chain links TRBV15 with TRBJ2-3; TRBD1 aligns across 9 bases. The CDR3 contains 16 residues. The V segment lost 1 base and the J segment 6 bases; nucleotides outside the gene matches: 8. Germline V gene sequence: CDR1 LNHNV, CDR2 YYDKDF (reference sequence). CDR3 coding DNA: TGTGCCACCAGCAGAGGTGCCGGGACAGGGATGGATACGCAGTATTTT. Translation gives CATSRGAGTGMDTQYF.

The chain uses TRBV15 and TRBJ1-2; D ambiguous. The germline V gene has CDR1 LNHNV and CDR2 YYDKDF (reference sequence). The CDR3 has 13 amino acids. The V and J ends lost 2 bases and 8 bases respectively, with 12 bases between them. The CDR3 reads CATSRNGWNGYTF. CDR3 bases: TGTGCCACCAGCAGAAATGGTTGGAACGGCTACACCTTC.

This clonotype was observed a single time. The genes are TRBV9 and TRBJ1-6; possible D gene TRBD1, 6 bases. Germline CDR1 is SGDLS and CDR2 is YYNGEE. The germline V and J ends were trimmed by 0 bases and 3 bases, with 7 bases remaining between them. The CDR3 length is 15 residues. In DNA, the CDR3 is TGTGCCAGCAGCGTAGGACAGGTCTATAATTCACCCCTCCACTTT. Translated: CASSVGQVYNSPLHF.

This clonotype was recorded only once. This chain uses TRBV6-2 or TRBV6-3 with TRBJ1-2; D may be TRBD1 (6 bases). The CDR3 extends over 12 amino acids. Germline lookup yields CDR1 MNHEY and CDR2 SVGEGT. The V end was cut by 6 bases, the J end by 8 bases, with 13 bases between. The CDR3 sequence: CASRRQDGGYTF. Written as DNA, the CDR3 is TGTGCCAGCAGAAGACAGGACGGGGGCTACACCTTC.

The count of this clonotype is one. DNA of the CDR3: TGTGCCAGCAGCTGGACCGATTATAATTCACCCCTCCACTTT. This codes for CASSWTDYNSPLHF. The V gene is TRBV5-6, the J gene TRBJ1-6; D is unclear. The V end lost 3 bases, the J end lost 4 bases, and 8 bases lay between the germline ends. This CDR3 comprises 14 residues. CDR1 and CDR2 (germline): SGHDT, YYEEEE.

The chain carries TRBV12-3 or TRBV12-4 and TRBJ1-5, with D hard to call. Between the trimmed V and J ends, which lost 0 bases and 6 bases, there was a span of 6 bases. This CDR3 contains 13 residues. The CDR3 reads CASSLASGQPQHF. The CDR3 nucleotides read TGTGCCAGCAGTTTAGCGTCGGGTCAGCCCCAGCATTTT.

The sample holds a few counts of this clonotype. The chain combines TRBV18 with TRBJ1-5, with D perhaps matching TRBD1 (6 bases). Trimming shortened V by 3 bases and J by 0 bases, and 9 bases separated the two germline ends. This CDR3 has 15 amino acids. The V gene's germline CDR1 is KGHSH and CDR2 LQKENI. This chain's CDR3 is CASSPRQDSNQPQHF. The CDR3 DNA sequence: TGTGCCAGCTCACCGAGACAGGATAGCAATCAGCCCCAGCATTTT.

CDR3 region: CASSQDSRVISYEQYF. CDR3 nucleotide sequence: TGTGCCAGCAGCCAAGATAGCAGGGTGATTTCCTACGAGCAGTACTTC. This chain connects TRBV3-1 to TRBJ2-7; perhaps TRBD1 as D (5 bases). Germline CDR1 is LGHDT and CDR2 is YNNKEL (reference sequence). The CDR3 loop spans 16 amino acids. V gave up 0 bases and J gave up 1 base, with 13 bases separating them.